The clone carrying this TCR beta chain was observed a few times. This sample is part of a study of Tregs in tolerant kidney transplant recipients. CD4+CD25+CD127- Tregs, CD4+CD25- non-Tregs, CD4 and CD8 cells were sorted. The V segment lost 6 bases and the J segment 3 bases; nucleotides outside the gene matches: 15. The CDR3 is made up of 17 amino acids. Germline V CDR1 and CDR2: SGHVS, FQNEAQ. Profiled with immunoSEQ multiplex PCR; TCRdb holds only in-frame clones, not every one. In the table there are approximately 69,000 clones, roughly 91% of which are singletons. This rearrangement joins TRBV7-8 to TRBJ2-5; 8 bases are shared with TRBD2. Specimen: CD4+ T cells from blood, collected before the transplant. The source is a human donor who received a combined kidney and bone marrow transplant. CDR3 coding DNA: TGTGCCAGCAGGTTCTCCAGACTAGCGAGGGGGGAAGAGACCCAGTACTTC. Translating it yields CASRFSRLARGEETQYF.